This is a list of T cell receptor beta chains from one sample in a study of blood T cell repertoires in COVID-19. Sequencing was performed with immunoSEQ multiplex PCR; in TCRdb, only in-frame clones are kept and a portion is missing. The repertoire holds about 220,000 clones, 84% seen once, with roughly 5.3% in the top ten. Sequences were obtained from peripheral blood. These receptors were obtained from a woman aged 60-70 years who had recovered from COVID-19. CDR3s include the opening cysteine and the closing phenylalanine or tryptophan. The D gene is left open where the match is weak. A clone size is listed for some rows: how often the clone was seen (once, few, many), or a class if it is expanded.

v_gene	abundance	d_gene	j_gene	CDR3aa	CDR3nt
TRBV12-5	-	-	TRBJ2-5	CASGLGGPQETQYF	TGTGCTAGTGGTTTGGGGGGCCCCCAAGAGACCCAGTACTTC
TRBV5-1	once	-	TRBJ1-1	CASSTPGGGTEAFF	TGCGCCAGCAGCACGCCCGGGGGAGGTACTGAAGCTTTCTTT
TRBV18	-	TRBD2	TRBJ2-7	CASSPPQTSGGDEQYF	TGTGCCAGCTCACCACCTCAGACTAGCGGTGGGGACGAGCAGTACTTC
TRBV29-1	-	-	TRBJ1-2	CSVVAIYGYTF	TGCAGCGTTGTAGCGATCTATGGCTACACCTTC
TRBV30	-	TRBD2	TRBJ2-3	CAWRSGATDTQYF	TGTGCCTGGAGAAGCGGGGCGACAGATACGCAGTATTTT
TRBV30	-	-	TRBJ1-5	CAWSDMRGVNQPQHF	TGTGCCTGGAGTGACATGCGGGGGGTGAATCAGCCCCAGCATTTT
TRBV2	-	-	TRBJ1-4	CASTGGGGNEKLFF	TGTGCCAGCACCGGGGGAGGTGGTAATGAAAAACTGTTTTTT
TRBV9	-	-	TRBJ2-3	CASSAPKGQFTDTQYF	TGTGCCAGCAGCGCTCCGAAGGGGCAATTTACAGATACGCAGTATTTT
TRBV4-1	-	-	TRBJ2-2	CASSPGQPGELFF	TGCGCCAGCAGCCCCGGACAGCCCGGGGAGCTGTTTTTT
TRBV5-1	once	-	TRBJ2-5	CASSLGLGEVSETQYF	TGCGCCAGCAGCCTAGGACTTGGGGAGGTTTCGGAGACCCAGTACTTC
TRBV7-2	-	-	TRBJ1-6	CASSARLDRGSPLHF	TGTGCCAGCAGCGCCCGACTCGACCGGGGTTCACCCCTCCACTTT
TRBV2	-	-	TRBJ1-6	CASSAQGDSPLHF	TGTGCCAGCAGTGCACAGGGAGATTCACCCCTCCACTTT
TRBV7-9	once	-	TRBJ1-1	CASSLGPTRIANTEAFF	TGTGCCAGCAGCTTAGGCCCTACCCGGATAGCGAACACTGAAGCTTTCTTT
TRBV11-2	-	TRBD1	TRBJ1-2	CASSSIRTGHYGYTF	TGTGCCAGCAGCTCCATCAGGACAGGGCACTATGGCTACACCTTC
TRBV29-1	-	-	TRBJ2-5	CSVEAGQETQYF	TGCAGCGTTGAGGCAGGGCAAGAGACCCAGTACTTC
TRBV27	-	TRBD1	TRBJ2-1	CASSPGTGGKNEQFF	TGTGCCAGCAGTCCCGGGACAGGGGGCAAGAATGAGCAGTTCTTC
TRBV15	-	-	TRBJ2-2	CATSRDPTYGELFF	TGTGCCACCAGCAGAGATCCTACGTACGGGGAGCTGTTTTTT